Shown below are 9 T cell receptor beta chains from a single sample sequenced in a study of early T cells in non-severe SARS-CoV-2 infection. TCRdb re-analysed the 5' RACE reads in MiXCR, keeping a single row per CDR3 protein. The table shows fewer than 55,000 distinct CDR3 sequences, with around 6.8% occurring only once. The sequenced sample consisted of whole blood. The receptors originated from an adult who was a healthcare worker with PCR-confirmed SARS-CoV-2 infection or an uninfected control (not recorded which).

This clonotype showed up just a few times. The rearrangement joins TRBV4-3 to TRBJ1-3; D gene ambiguous. The CDR3 consists of 17 residues. Germline-derived CDR1 and CDR2 are LGHNA and YSLEER. V was pared by 0 bases and J by 4 bases, with 16 bases between. The CDR3 loop is CASSQDPRHPQGNTIYF. CDR3 in DNA: TGCGCCAGCAGCCAAGATCCGAGACACCCCCAAGGAAACACCATATATTTT.

This clonotype was observed a handful of times. The J gene is TRBJ2-7, the V gene TRBV20-1, with D maybe TRBD1 (6 bases). V lost 3 bases, J lost 3 bases, and 12 bases lay in between. Germline V lookup: CDR1 DFQATT, CDR2 SNEGSKA (reference sequence). CDR3 length: 13 residues. DNA of the CDR3: TGCAGTGCTAGTAGCCAGGGGTACTACGAGCAGTACTTC. It encodes CSASSQGYYEQYF.

The J gene is TRBJ2-3, the V gene TRBV28; the match to TRBD1 covers 7 bases. With 3 bases clipped from V and 5 bases from J, the junction kept 8 bases outside the gene matches. Germline V gives CDR1 MDHEN, CDR2 SYDVKM. CDR3 length: 15 residues. CDR3 nucleotide sequence: TGTGCCAGCAGTTTTGTCGACAGGGTAGGAGATACGCAGTATTTT. It is translated as CASSFVDRVGDTQYF.

This clonotype was recorded at least ten times. The V call is TRBV4-3, the J call TRBJ2-5, with D possibly being TRBD1 or TRBD2 (7 bases each). The germline gives CDR1 LGHNA, CDR2 YSLEER. This CDR3 contains 15 residues. V lost 5 bases to trimming and J lost 3 bases, with 16 bases between them. CDR3 amino acids: CASSYDREGKETQYF. The CDR3 region has the DNA TGCGCCAGCAGCTACGACAGGGAGGGTAAAGAGACCCAGTACTTC.

The table lists this clonotype with many counts. This sequence joins TRBV12-3 or TRBV12-4 and TRBJ2-5; no definite D call. The CDR3 sequence is 14 residues long. Trimming pared 1 base from V and 3 bases from J, leaving 9 bases between. This chain's CDR3 is CASSLVGRKETQYF. DNA for the CDR3: TGTGCCAGCAGTTTAGTGGGCAGAAAAGAGACCCAGTACTTC.

This chain connects TRBV20-1 to TRBJ2-1; TRBD2 matches at 11 bases. The germline CDR1 and CDR2 sequences are DFQATT and SNEGSKA (reference sequence). This CDR3 has 17 residues. V was pared by 3 bases and J by 4 bases, with 11 bases of the junction left unmatched. DNA for the CDR3: TGCAGTGCTAGTGCTAGCGGGGGGTCTGAGGAGTACAATGAGCAGTTCTTC. It specifies CSASASGGSEEYNEQFF.

This clonotype occurred many times. DNA for the CDR3: TGCAGTGCTAGAGGACAGGGGGAGAAGCCCCAGCATTTT. Translation gives CSARGQGEKPQHF. This rearrangement joins TRBV20-1 to TRBJ1-5; 9 bases map to TRBD1. The CDR3 is 13 residues long. CDR1 is DFQATT, CDR2 SNEGSKA, per germline (reference sequence). The V segment lost 1 base and the J segment 8 bases; nucleotides outside the gene matches: 3.

This clonotype has a count of ten or more. V and J are TRBV4-3 and TRBJ1-2; no reliable D call. In germline, CDR1 is LGHNA, CDR2 YSLEER. The CDR3 covers 16 residues. V was pared by 0 bases and J by 4 bases, with 15 bases between. The CDR3 DNA sequence: TGCGCCAGCAGCCAAGATTATCTAACTAGCTCCTATGGCTACACCTTC. Its translation: CASSQDYLTSSYGYTF.

The chain uses TRBV2 and TRBJ1-5; D remains unclear. The V and J ends lost 4 bases and 2 bases respectively, with 12 bases between them. The germline CDR1 and CDR2 sequences are SNHLY and FYNNEI. This CDR3 contains 15 residues. In DNA, the CDR3 is TGTGCCAGCAGTGTTGTATTAGGCGGCAATCAGCCCCAGCATTTT. Protein: CASSVVLGGNQPQHF.